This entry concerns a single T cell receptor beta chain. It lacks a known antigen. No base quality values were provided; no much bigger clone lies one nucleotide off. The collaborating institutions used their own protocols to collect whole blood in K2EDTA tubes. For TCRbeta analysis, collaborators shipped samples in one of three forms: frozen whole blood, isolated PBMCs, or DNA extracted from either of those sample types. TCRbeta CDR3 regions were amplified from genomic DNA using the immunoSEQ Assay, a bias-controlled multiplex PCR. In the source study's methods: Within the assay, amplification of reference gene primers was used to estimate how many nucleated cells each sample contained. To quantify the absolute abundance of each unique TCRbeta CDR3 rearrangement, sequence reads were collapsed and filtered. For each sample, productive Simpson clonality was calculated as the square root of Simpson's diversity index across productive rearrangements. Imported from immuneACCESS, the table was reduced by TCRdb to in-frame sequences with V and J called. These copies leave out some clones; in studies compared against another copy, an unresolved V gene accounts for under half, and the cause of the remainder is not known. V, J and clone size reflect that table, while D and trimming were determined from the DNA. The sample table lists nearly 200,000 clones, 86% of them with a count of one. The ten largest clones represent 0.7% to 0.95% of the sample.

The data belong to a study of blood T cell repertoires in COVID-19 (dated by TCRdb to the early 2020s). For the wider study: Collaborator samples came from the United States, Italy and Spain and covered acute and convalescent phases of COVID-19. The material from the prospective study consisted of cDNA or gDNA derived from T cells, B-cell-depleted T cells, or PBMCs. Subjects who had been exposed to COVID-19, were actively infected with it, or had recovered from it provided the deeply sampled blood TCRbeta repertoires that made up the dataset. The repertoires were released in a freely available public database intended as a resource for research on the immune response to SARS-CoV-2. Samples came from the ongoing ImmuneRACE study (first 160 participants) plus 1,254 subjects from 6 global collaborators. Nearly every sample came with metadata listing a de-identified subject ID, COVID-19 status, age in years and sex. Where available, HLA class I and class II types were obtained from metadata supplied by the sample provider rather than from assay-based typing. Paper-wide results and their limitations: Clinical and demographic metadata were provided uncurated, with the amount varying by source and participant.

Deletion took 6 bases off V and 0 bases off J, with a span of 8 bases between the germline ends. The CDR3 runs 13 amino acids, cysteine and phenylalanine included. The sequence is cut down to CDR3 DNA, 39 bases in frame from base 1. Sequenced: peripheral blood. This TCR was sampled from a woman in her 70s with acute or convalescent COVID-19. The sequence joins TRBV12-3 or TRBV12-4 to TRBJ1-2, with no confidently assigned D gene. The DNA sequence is TGTGCCAGCAGCAGAACAGCTAACTATGGCTACACCTTC. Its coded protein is CASSRTANYGYTF.